These 26 T cell receptor beta chains came from one sample sequenced in a study of blood T cells in healthy people across ages. The use of a sample-barcoded 5' primer and a J-beta primer mix characterized a second PCR of roughly 7 to 11 cycles. TCRdb ran MiXCR on the 5' RACE reads and lists one entry per CDR3 protein. The sample has approximately 770,000 distinct CDR3 sequences; 58% are singletons. Source material: blood. These receptors all stem from a young man in good health.

The V call is TRBV6-1, the J call TRBJ2-1, with 9 bases fitting TRBD1. Per germline, CDR1 MNHNS and CDR2 SASEGT. The CDR3 runs 14 residues. Unmatched junction bases numbered 4, after V lost 4 bases and J lost 6 bases. The CDR3 coding sequence is TGTGCCAGCAGTGGTCGACAGGGGGTCAATGAGCAGTTCTTC. Its translation is CASSGRQGVNEQFF.

This sequence joins TRBV29-1 and TRBJ2-2; 7 bases map to TRBD2. From germline, CDR1 is SQVTM and CDR2 ANQGSEA. The CDR3 covers 13 residues. The junction had 10 bases not matched to a gene; V was cut back by 8 bases and J by 7 bases. The CDR3 DNA sequence: TGCAGCACCACTAGCGCCCGGGGCGGGGAGCTGTTTTTT. It codes for CSTTSARGGELFF.

This clonotype was counted between two and nine times. This sequence joins TRBV10-3 and TRBJ2-5, with D maybe TRBD2 (6 bases). V lost 4 bases to trimming and J lost 5 bases, with 14 bases between them. The V gene's germline CDR1 is ENHRY and CDR2 SYGVKD. CDR3 size: 14 residues. The CDR3 nucleotides are TGTGCCATCAGTGGCGATCCTAGCGTGGAGACCCAGTACTTC. This sequence encodes CAISGDPSVETQYF.

This chain uses TRBV20-1 with TRBJ2-2; 7 nucleotides line up with TRBD1. Germline CDR1 is DFQATT and CDR2 is SNEGSKA (reference sequence). The CDR3 runs 15 residues. Here the CDR3 reads CRPRFDRVNTGELFF. Here the CDR3 DNA reads TGCAGGCCTCGCTTCGACAGGGTGAACACCGGGGAGCTGTTTTTT.

The chain links TRBV15 to TRBJ2-5; 10 bases map to TRBD1. The V gene's germline CDR1 is LNHNV and CDR2 YYDKDF (reference sequence). V was pared by 5 bases and J by 2 bases, with 2 bases of the junction left unmatched. The CDR3 runs to 14 residues. The CDR3 sequence is CATSLGQGQETQYF. CDR3 in DNA: TGTGCCACCAGCTTGGGACAGGGGCAAGAGACCCAGTACTTC.

J is TRBJ2-1 and V is TRBV7-2; 9 bases are shared with TRBD2. CDR1 and CDR2 from the germline V gene are SGHTA and FQGNSA. V trimming: 3 bases; J trimming: 10 bases; junction bases outside the gene matches: 10. The CDR3 is made up of 15 amino acids. CDR3 in DNA: TGTGCCAGCAGCTTGAGGGCTAGCGGGGCCCGCGAGCAGTTCTTC. This sequence encodes CASSLRASGAREQFF.

The chain employs TRBV5-1 and TRBJ1-2, with 7 bases aligning to TRBD1. The germline V gene encodes CDR1 SGHRS and CDR2 YFSETQ. The V segment lost 3 bases and the J segment 8 bases; nucleotides outside the gene matches: 7. This CDR3 has 13 residues. The CDR3: CASSWDQGEGYTF. The CDR3 region has the DNA TGCGCCAGCAGCTGGGACCAGGGGGAAGGCTACACCTTC.

V is TRBV7-6 and J is TRBJ2-2; D possibly corresponds to TRBD2 (6 bases). This CDR3 is built from 14 residues. Germline CDR1 and CDR2: SGHVS and FNYEAQ. V lost 8 bases and J 2 bases, leaving 12 bases between the germline ends. This chain's CDR3 is CASGGATNTGELFF. CDR3 sequence (DNA): TGTGCCAGCGGCGGGGCGACAAACACCGGGGAGCTGTTTTTT.

The rearrangement joins TRBV28 to TRBJ2-3, with 8 bases identical to TRBD2. The ends lost 4 bases at V and 4 bases at J; junction bases unmatched: 4. The V gene's germline CDR1 is MDHEN and CDR2 SYDVKM. This CDR3 contains 14 residues. CDR3 amino acids: CASSSSGPSDTQYF. The CDR3 DNA follows: TGTGCCAGCAGTTCTAGCGGGCCTTCAGATACGCAGTATTTT.

The gene calls are TRBV7-9 and TRBJ1-2; the D is unclear. Germline V gene sequence: CDR1 SEHNR, CDR2 FQNEAQ (reference sequence). The CDR3 consists of 14 residues. V was clipped by 1 base and J by 8 bases, with 14 bases between them. The DNA of the CDR3 is TGTGCCAGCAGCTTAGTTGAAGCTCCCACGGGCTACACCTTC. It specifies CASSLVEAPTGYTF.

The chain recombines TRBV6-5 with TRBJ1-2, with D possibly being TRBD1 (5 bases). Trimming took off 0 bases at V and 8 bases at J, with 16 bases between the two ends. Looked up from germline, CDR1 is MNHEY and CDR2 is SVGAGI. The length of the CDR3 is 15 residues. CDR3 bases: TGTGCCAGCAGTTACTCCTCAGGGACGGCGGCGGGCTACACCTTC. It codes for CASSYSSGTAAGYTF.

The chain is built from TRBV4-2 and TRBJ2-7; a weak D match, TRBD1 (6 bases). V dropped 3 bases and J dropped 6 bases, with 15 bases sitting between them. CDR1 is LGHNA, CDR2 YNFKEQ, per germline. This CDR3 is 14 amino acids long. CDR3 in DNA: TGTGCCAGCAGCCAGAGGGGGACCCTGGCCGAGCAGTACTTC. Encoded protein: CASSQRGTLAEQYF.

This rearrangement joins TRBV5-1 to TRBJ1-5, with no clear D. The germline CDR1 and CDR2 sequences are SGHRS and YFSETQ. This CDR3 spans 15 amino acids. V was clipped by 0 bases and J by 3 bases, with 10 bases between them. In nucleotides, the CDR3 is TGCGCCAGCAGCTTGGAAGGAAGCATCAATCAGCCCCAGCATTTT. Translated: CASSLEGSINQPQHF.

The V gene is TRBV7-2, the J gene TRBJ2-3; D is possibly TRBD1 (7 bases). The germline V and J ends were trimmed by 1 base and 6 bases, with 17 bases remaining between them. This CDR3 is built from 16 residues. The germline CDR1 and CDR2 sequences are SGHTA and FQGNSA. CDR3 amino acids: CASSLGGRGVGDTQYF. The CDR3, as DNA: TGTGCCAGCAGCTTAGGGGGCAGGGGGGTAGGGGATACGCAGTATTTT.

The chain employs TRBV7-9 and TRBJ1-6; D unclear. Germline lookup yields CDR1 SEHNR and CDR2 FQNEAQ (reference sequence). The CDR3 contains 14 residues. Trimming took off 4 bases at V and 6 bases at J, with 10 bases between the two ends. CDR3 sequence reads: CASSSQTGNSPLHF. The CDR3, as DNA: TGTGCCAGCAGCTCTCAGACGGGTAATTCACCCCTCCACTTT.

This clonotype was seen just once. The gene calls are TRBV5-1 and TRBJ2-1, with 10 bases identical to TRBD1. V gave up 4 bases and J gave up 3 bases; unmatched junction bases: 7. Germline lookup yields CDR1 SGHRS and CDR2 YFSETQ. This CDR3 comprises 16 residues. In DNA, the CDR3 is TGCGCCAGCAGCCACCGCGGACAGGGGGACTACAATGAGCAGTTCTTC. It yields the protein CASSHRGQGDYNEQFF. The full variable domain, rest sourced from reference TRBV5-1 and TRBJ2-1, is KAGVTQTPRYLIKTRGQQVTLSCSPISGHRSVSWYQQTPGQGLQFLFEYFSETQRNKGNFPGRFSGRQFSNSRSEMNVSTLELGDSALYLCASSHRGQGDYNEQFFGPGTRLTVL.

This clonotype was picked up a small number of times. This chain links TRBV7-2 with TRBJ2-7; 11 positions agree with TRBD1. The ends lost 3 bases at V and 2 bases at J; junction bases unmatched: 3. CDR1 and CDR2 (germline): SGHTA, FQGNSA. This CDR3 is built from 15 residues. The CDR3 here is CASSFGGQGAYEQYF. DNA of the CDR3: TGTGCCAGCAGCTTTGGGGGACAGGGGGCCTACGAGCAGTACTTC. Full variable domain (remainder filled in from reference TRBV7-2 and TRBJ2-7): GAGVSQSPSNKVTEKGKDVELRCDPISGHTALYWYRQSLGQGLEFLIYFQGNSAPDKSGLPSDRFSAERTGGSVSTLTIQRTQQEDSAVYLCASSFGGQGAYEQYFGPGTRLTVT.

The rearrangement joins TRBV24-1 to TRBJ2-1, with D maybe TRBD2 (6 bases). The CDR3 length is 13 residues. V dropped 5 bases and J dropped 10 bases, with 14 bases sitting between them. In germline, CDR1 is KGHDR, CDR2 SFDVKD. CDR3: CATSGDSLREQFF. Here the CDR3 DNA reads TGTGCCACCAGTGGGGACTCTCTCAGGGAGCAGTTCTTC.

This chain joins TRBV12-3 or TRBV12-4 and TRBJ1-2; D not certain. CDR3 length: 13 amino acids. Trimming removed 3 bases at V and 4 bases at J, with 9 bases between. This CDR3 reads CASSFGRIYGYTF. The DNA of the CDR3 is TGTGCCAGCAGTTTCGGCCGAATCTATGGCTACACCTTC.

The rearrangement links TRBV2 to TRBJ1-4, with TRBD1 identical over 9 bases. The CDR3 spans 14 residues. The trim removed 7 bases at V and 8 bases at J, leaving 8 bases unmatched. The germline V gene encodes CDR1 SNHLY and CDR2 FYNNEI. The CDR3 DNA follows: TGTGCCAGCACTTGGGACAGGGAGAGGGAAAAACTGTTTTTT. This codes for CASTWDREREKLFF.

V and J are TRBV10-3 and TRBJ2-7; 9 nucleotides agree with TRBD2. CDR1 and CDR2 from the germline V gene are ENHRY and SYGVKD. Trimming removed 6 bases from V and 6 bases from J; junction bases left unmatched: 9. CDR3 size: 14 residues. The CDR3 sequence: CAIRTAGGLGEQYF. The DNA of the CDR3 is TGTGCCATCAGAACGGCGGGGGGGCTTGGCGAGCAGTACTTC.

The J gene is TRBJ1-2, the V gene TRBV7-2, with D perhaps TRBD1 (6 bases). The V and J ends lost 7 bases and 0 bases respectively, with 15 bases between them. This CDR3 has 15 residues. Germline lookup yields CDR1 SGHTA and CDR2 FQGNSA. In DNA form, the CDR3 reads TGTGCCAGCACTGTAATAGGGGGGACTAACTATGGCTACACCTTC. This encodes CASTVIGGTNYGYTF.

This clonotype was detected only a few times. The gene calls are TRBV7-9 and TRBJ1-2, with 8 bases aligning to TRBD1. CDR3 length equals 14 residues. The germline V gene has CDR1 SEHNR and CDR2 FQNEAQ (reference sequence). V dropped 5 bases and J dropped 3; count of bases not matched to a gene: 5. The CDR3 nucleotides read TGTGCCAGCAGCGAACAGGGGGTTTACTATGGCTACACCTTC. Translated, it gives CASSEQGVYYGYTF.

This clonotype was recorded at least ten times. This rearrangement joins TRBV20-1 to TRBJ1-2; D is possibly TRBD1 (5 bases). V lost 6 bases and J lost 5, with 13 bases in between. The CDR3 is 12 residues long. Looked up from germline, CDR1 is DFQATT and CDR2 is SNEGSKA (reference sequence). CDR3 DNA: TGCAGTGCCAAGGTGACAGCATATGGCTACACCTTC. The encoded protein is CSAKVTAYGYTF.

Concerning this clonotype: A read error may produce the germline difference seen at one junction end. The gene calls are TRBV7-9 and TRBJ2-3, with D uncertain. The V gene's germline CDR1 is SEHNR and CDR2 FQNEAQ (reference sequence). The CDR3 loop spans 15 amino acids. DNA of the CDR3: TGTGTCAGCAGCTCCGGACCGGCCTCGAGAGATACGCAGTATTTT. This translates into CVSSSGPASRDTQYF.

This sequence joins TRBV9 and TRBJ2-1; 9 bases are a match to TRBD1. The CDR3 totals 15 residues. Germline V gene lookup returns CDR1 SGDLS and CDR2 YYNGEE. With V trimmed by 0 bases and J by 9 bases, 7 bases remained unmatched. CDR3 nucleotide sequence: TGTGCCAGCAGCGTAGCTTCGGGGACAGGGAGTGAGCAGTTCTTC. This translates into CASSVASGTGSEQFF.